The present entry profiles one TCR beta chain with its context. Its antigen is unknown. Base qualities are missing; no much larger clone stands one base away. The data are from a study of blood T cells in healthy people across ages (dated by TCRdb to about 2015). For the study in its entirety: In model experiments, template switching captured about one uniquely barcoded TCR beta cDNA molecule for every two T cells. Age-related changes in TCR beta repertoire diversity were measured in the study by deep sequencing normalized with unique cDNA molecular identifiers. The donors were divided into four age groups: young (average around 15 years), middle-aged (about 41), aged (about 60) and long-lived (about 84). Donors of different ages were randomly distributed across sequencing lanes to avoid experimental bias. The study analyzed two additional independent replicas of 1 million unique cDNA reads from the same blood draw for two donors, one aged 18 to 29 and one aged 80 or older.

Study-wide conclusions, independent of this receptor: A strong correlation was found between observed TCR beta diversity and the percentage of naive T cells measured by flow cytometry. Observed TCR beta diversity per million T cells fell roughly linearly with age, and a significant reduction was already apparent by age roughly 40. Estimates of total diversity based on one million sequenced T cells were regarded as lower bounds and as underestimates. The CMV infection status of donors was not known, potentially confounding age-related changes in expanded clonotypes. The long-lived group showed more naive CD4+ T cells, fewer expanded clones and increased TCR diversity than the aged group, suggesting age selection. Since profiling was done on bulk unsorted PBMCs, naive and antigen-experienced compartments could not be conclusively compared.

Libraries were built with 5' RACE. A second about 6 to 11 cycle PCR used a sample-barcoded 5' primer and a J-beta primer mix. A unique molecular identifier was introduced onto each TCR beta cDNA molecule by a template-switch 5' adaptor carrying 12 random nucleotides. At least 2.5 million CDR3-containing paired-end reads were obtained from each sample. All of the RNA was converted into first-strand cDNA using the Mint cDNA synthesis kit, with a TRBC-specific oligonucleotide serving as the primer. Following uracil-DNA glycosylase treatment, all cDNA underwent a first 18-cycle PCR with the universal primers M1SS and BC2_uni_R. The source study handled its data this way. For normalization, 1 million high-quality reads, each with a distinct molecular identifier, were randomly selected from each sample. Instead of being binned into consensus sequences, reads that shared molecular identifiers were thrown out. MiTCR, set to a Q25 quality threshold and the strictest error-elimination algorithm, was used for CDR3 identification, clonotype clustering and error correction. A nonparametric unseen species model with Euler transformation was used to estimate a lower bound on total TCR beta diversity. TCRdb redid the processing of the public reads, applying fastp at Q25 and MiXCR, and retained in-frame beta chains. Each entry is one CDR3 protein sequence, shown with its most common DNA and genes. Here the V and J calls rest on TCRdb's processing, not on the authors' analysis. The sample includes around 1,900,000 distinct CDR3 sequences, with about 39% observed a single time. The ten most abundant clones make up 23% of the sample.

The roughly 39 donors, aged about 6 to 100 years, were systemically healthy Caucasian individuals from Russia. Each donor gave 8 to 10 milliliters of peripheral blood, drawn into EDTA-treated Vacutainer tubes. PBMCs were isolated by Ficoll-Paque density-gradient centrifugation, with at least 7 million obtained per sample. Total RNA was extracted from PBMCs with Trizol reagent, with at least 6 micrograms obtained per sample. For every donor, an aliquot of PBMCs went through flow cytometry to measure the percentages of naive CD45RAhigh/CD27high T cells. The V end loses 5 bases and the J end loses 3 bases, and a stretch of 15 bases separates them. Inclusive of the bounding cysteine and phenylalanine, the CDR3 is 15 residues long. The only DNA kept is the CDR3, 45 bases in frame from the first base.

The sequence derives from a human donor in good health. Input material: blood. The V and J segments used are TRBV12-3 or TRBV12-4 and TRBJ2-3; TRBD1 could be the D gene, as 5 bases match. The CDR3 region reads CASSERQGETDTQYF. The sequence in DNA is TGTGCCAGCAGTGAGAGGCAGGGTGAGACAGATACGCAGTATTTT.